The clone carrying this T cell receptor beta chain was observed a handful of times. Each individual donor underwent a draw of about 11 milliliters of peripheral blood. The data were taken from a study of blood T cells in healthy people across ages. Primers used in a second PCR of about 6 to 12 cycles were a sample-barcoded 5' primer and a J-beta primer mix. TCRdb reprocessed the 5' RACE reads with MiXCR, giving one entry per CDR3 protein. The repertoire holds 1 million or so distinct CDR3 sequences, 20% to 25% seen once, with 0.65% to 0.95% in the top ten. This sample was also put to use in a study of T cells of mothers and their children. As that report states: cDNA synthesis used all extracted RNA, 1.5 ug per 15 ul.

The sample consisted of blood. The clonotype was recovered from a girl aged 2-10 years in good health.

The CDR3, as DNA: TGTGCCAGCAGCGTATCAGGGGCCTTTTACGAGCAGTACTTC. Its protein is CASSVSGAFYEQYF. This chain connects TRBV9 to TRBJ2-7, with D possibly TRBD1 on 6 matching bases. Trimming removed 1 base from V and 4 bases from J, with 12 bases in between. Germline CDR1 SGDLS, CDR2 YYNGEE. This CDR3 has 14 residues.